This entry concerns a single T cell receptor (beta chain). No antigen is known for it. The data stem from a study of T cells after yellow fever vaccination. Study results and limitations: Though it reached lower strength, the secondary response hit its peak faster, day 5 versus 15.

A universal primer site and UMIs were added as TCR cDNA was made by 5'RACE template switching. TCRdb called the 5' RACE reads again in MiXCR, with one record for every CDR3 protein. The sample has a few hundred thousand distinct CDR3 sequences, 17% seen once. The germline CDR1 and CDR2 sequences are LGHNA and YSLEER. The trim removed 0 bases at V and 6 bases at J, leaving 6 bases unmatched. The CDR3 spans 15 residues. The rearrangement links TRBV4-3 to TRBJ2-3, with 7 bases matching TRBD1. The sequence came from a man younger than 35 who received the YFV17D yellow fever vaccine. Sequenced here: PBMCs, sampled 5 days after the first yellow fever vaccination. CDR3 in amino acids: CASSQDKQGYDTQYF. CDR3 in DNA: TGCGCCAGCAGCCAAGATAAACAGGGGTATGATACGCAGTATTTT.